This entry lists 29 T cell receptor beta chains sequenced from one sample in a study of T-cell memory formation after mild COVID-19. TCRdb re-called the 5' RACE reads through MiXCR, storing one row per CDR3 protein. The table lists hundreds of thousands of distinct CDR3 sequences, about 17% of them singletons. Sample: PBMCs or a T cell subset sorted from them (not recorded which). Source of these receptors: a man in his late teens or twenties who had mild COVID-19 (a few samples of this study predate the infection). Cell type and time point are not known.

The chain recombines TRBV7-9 with TRBJ2-5; 11 bases fit TRBD1. The V and J ends lost 5 bases and 4 bases, in that order; junction bases with no gene match: 9. Germline CDR1 and CDR2: SEHNR and FQNEAQ (reference sequence). This CDR3 has 16 residues. CDR3 coding DNA: TGTGCCAGCAGCCCCCTTCCGGGACAGGGGGGAGAGACCCAGTACTTC. As protein: CASSPLPGQGGETQYF. Complete variable domain (other parts from reference TRBV7-9 and TRBJ2-5): DTGVSQNPRHKITKRGQNVTFRCDPISEHNRLYWYRQTLGQGPEFLTYFQNEAQLEKSRLLSDRFSAERPKGSFSTLEIQRTEQGDSAMYLCASSPLPGQGGETQYFGPGTRLLVL.

This clonotype was seen more than once but under ten times. The V call is TRBV9, the J call TRBJ2-5, with 7 bases lining up with TRBD2. The CDR3 runs 14 residues. The V gene end was trimmed by 2 bases and the J gene end by 5 bases; junction bases not matched to a gene: 6. Germline V gene lookup returns CDR1 SGDLS and CDR2 YYNGEE. CDR3 in amino acids: CASSVRSGEETQYF. CDR3 DNA: TGTGCCAGCAGCGTCAGGAGCGGGGAGGAGACCCAGTACTTC.

This clonotype was observed at least ten times. The chain is built from TRBV9 and TRBJ2-2, with 7 bases aligning to TRBD1. V shed 0 bases, J shed 3 bases, and the junction held 2 bases outside the gene matches. Germline V gene data show CDR1 as SGDLS and CDR2 as YYNGEE. The CDR3 loop spans 15 amino acids. DNA for the CDR3: TGTGCCAGCAGCGTAGAGGGGGCAGACACCGGGGAGCTGTTTTTT. Its protein product is CASSVEGADTGELFF.

This clonotype was observed a handful of times. The V call is TRBV5-1, the J call TRBJ2-3, with 7 bases lining up with TRBD2. V lost 5 bases and J lost 0; bases outside the gene matches: 6. The CDR3 extends over 15 amino acids. Germline V lookup: CDR1 SGHRS, CDR2 YFSETQ. The CDR3 here is CASRPAGVSTDTQYF. CDR3 in DNA: TGCGCCAGCAGGCCTGCGGGGGTGAGCACAGATACGCAGTATTTT.

V usage is TRBV7-8 and J usage is TRBJ1-2, with TRBD1 as a possible D gene (6 bases). Germline lookup yields CDR1 SGHVS and CDR2 FQNEAQ. Trimming pared 5 bases from V and 4 bases from J, leaving 14 bases between. The CDR3 is 14 residues long. The CDR3 DNA is TGTGCCAGCAGCCTCGCGGGACACCCCTATGGCTACACCTTC. Translated, it gives CASSLAGHPYGYTF.

The rearrangement links TRBV12-3 or TRBV12-4 to TRBJ2-2; D is unresolved. The CDR3 runs to 13 residues. The V end was cut by 4 bases, the J end by 2 bases, with 5 bases between. The CDR3 DNA reads as TGTGCCAGCAGTTATGCTAACACCGGGGAGCTGTTTTTT. Residues: CASSYANTGELFF.

This clonotype has just a few counts. V and J are TRBV7-3 and TRBJ2-3; 8 nucleotides agree with TRBD2. Germline V lookup: CDR1 SGHTA, CDR2 FQGTGA. This CDR3 comprises 16 residues. V lost 5 bases and J lost 1; bases outside the gene matches: 8. The CDR3 bases are TGTGCCAGCAGCCCCTTCAGCGGGGGACGCACAGATACGCAGTATTTT. This encodes CASSPFSGGRTDTQYF.

This chain connects TRBV10-3 to TRBJ2-1; 10 bases are a match to TRBD1. This CDR3 contains 15 residues. The germline CDR1 and CDR2 sequences are ENHRY and SYGVKD. The trim removed 0 bases at V and 5 bases at J, leaving 1 base unmatched. CDR3 amino acids: CAISESGQGDNEQFF. In DNA, the CDR3 is TGTGCCATCAGTGAGTCTGGACAGGGGGACAATGAGCAGTTCTTC.

In this sample, this clonotype turned up a few times. For the CDR3, the DNA is TGTGCCAGCAGCGAAGAGACAGAAGGTGGCTACACCTTC. Translated: CASSEETEGGYTF. The chain has TRBV25-1 and TRBJ1-2; TRBD1 might be the D (5 bases). The CDR3 spans 13 residues. Per the germline V gene, CDR1 is MGHDK and CDR2 is SYGVNS. Trimming took 6 bases from V and 7 from J, leaving 15 bases between them.

The J gene is TRBJ2-3, the V gene TRBV7-2; no definite D call. CDR3 length equals 13 residues. Trimming removed 2 bases from V and 4 bases from J, with 7 bases in between. Germline V gives CDR1 SGHTA, CDR2 FQGNSA. CDR3 sequence: CASSLSPADTQYF. In DNA form, the CDR3 reads TGTGCCAGCAGCTTATCACCAGCAGATACGCAGTATTTT.

The chain has TRBV5-1 and TRBJ1-2; 10 bases are a match to TRBD1. The CDR3 length is 14 residues. With V trimmed by 2 bases and J by 8 bases, 6 bases remained unmatched. Germline V CDR1 and CDR2: SGHRS, YFSETQ. CDR3 DNA: TGCGCCAGCAGCTTTACCGGGACAGGGGTCGGCTACACCTTC. It translates to CASSFTGTGVGYTF.

This clonotype has only a few counts. This rearrangement joins TRBV5-6 to TRBJ2-1, with D unclear. This CDR3 contains 13 residues. V was pared by 5 bases and J by 12 bases, with 18 bases between. Germline CDR1 is SGHDT and CDR2 is YYEEEE. Here the CDR3 reads CASRILPRPRQFF. The CDR3 region has the DNA TGTGCCAGCAGGATACTACCTAGACCTAGGCAGTTCTTC.

This clonotype was detected a few times. The gene calls are TRBV4-3 and TRBJ2-1; 11 bases map to TRBD1. The CDR3 is made up of 15 amino acids. The germline gives CDR1 LGHNA, CDR2 YSLEER. V lost 5 bases and J lost 9; bases outside the gene matches: 9. In DNA, the CDR3 is TGCGCCAGCAGCTTGGGACAGGGGGTCAGGGGTGAGCAGTTCTTC. This translates into CASSLGQGVRGEQFF.

This clonotype has only a few counts. The chain couples TRBV11-2 to TRBJ2-7, with D possibly being TRBD1 or TRBD2 (5 bases each). With 5 bases removed from V and 2 bases from J, the gap between germline ends came to 16 bases. In germline, CDR1 is SGHAT, CDR2 FQNNGV. The CDR3 has 15 residues. DNA of the CDR3: TGTGCCAGCAGCCCCGGGGCAGGCGGTCCCTACGAGCAGTACTTC. Translated: CASSPGAGGPYEQYF.

The chain couples TRBV6-5 to TRBJ2-3; the match to TRBD2 covers 9 bases. V lost 8 bases and J lost 2; bases outside the gene matches: 14. Germline CDR1 MNHEY, CDR2 SVGAGI. The CDR3 is 17 residues long. Here the CDR3 DNA reads TGTGCCAGCGGATACACCGGAGCGGGGGGCATCACAGATACGCAGTATTTT. This codes for CASGYTGAGGITDTQYF.

Remarks on this clonotype: Being one base from a much bigger clone, this may be a read error. As the CDR3 is not closed by the conserved phenylalanine or tryptophan, this likely results from a read error. The chain couples TRBV29-1 to TRBJ2-7; D remains unclear. Germline values: CDR1 SQVTM, CDR2 ANQGSEA. Trimming shortened V by 4 bases and J by 1 base, and 11 bases separated the two germline ends. The CDR3 runs to 13 residues. The DNA of the CDR3 is TGCAGCGTTGGGGGAAGACAATCCTACGAGCAGTACTCC. This translates into CSVGGRQSYEQYS.

This clonotype was observed a few times. An end of the junction does not agree with germline; a read error may underlie this. The chain combines TRBV4-2 with TRBJ2-7; 8 bases are shared with TRBD1. The CDR3 is made up of 15 amino acids. Germline loops: CDR1 LGHNA, CDR2 YNFKEQ. The CDR3 DNA reads TGTGCCAGCAGCCCCAGGACAGGGATCTCCTCCGAGCAGTACTTC. Translating it yields CASSPRTGISSEQYF.

The chain is built from TRBV24-1 and TRBJ1-2; unclear D gene. V shed 0 bases and J shed 10 bases, with 8 bases lying between them. The germline V gene has CDR1 KGHDR and CDR2 SFDVKD. The CDR3 length is 12 residues. CDR3 sequence (DNA): TGTGCCACCAGTGATTTGTGGGGTGCCTACACCTTC. This encodes CATSDLWGAYTF.

This clonotype was counted at least ten times. Its ends do not fully match the called genes, so a read error is possible. The CDR3 nucleotides are TGTGCTAGTGGTCAACTAGCGGGGGGAATAAATGAAGAGAGCCAGTACTTC. This codes for CASGQLAGGINEESQYF. The gene calls are TRBV12-5 and TRBJ2-5; 12 positions agree with TRBD2. This CDR3 region has 17 residues. The germline V gene encodes CDR1 LGHNT and CDR2 FRNRAP.

This rearrangement joins TRBV6-6 to TRBJ1-1; 7 nucleotides agree with TRBD1. V lost 5 bases to trimming and J lost 11 bases; unmatched junction nucleotides: 8. CDR3 size: 12 residues. Germline CDR1 reads MNHNY; CDR2 reads SVGAGI (reference sequence). Here the CDR3 reads CASSSNDRAAFF. The CDR3 bases are TGTGCCAGCAGTAGCAACGACAGGGCGGCTTTCTTT.

The chain employs TRBV7-2 and TRBJ1-1, with D possibly TRBD1 on 6 matching bases. The V gene lost 1 base and the J gene lost 10 bases, with 13 bases spanning the gap. CDR3 size: 13 residues. Germline V CDR1 and CDR2: SGHTA, FQGNSA. CDR3 region: CASSLGWGRAAFF. DNA for the CDR3: TGTGCCAGCAGCTTAGGTTGGGGGCGCGCAGCTTTCTTT.

This clonotype has only a few counts. The DNA of the CDR3 is TGTGCCAGCATCCCTCCAGGGGCCCGGGGTCCTGAAGCTTTCTTT. It yields the protein CASIPPGARGPEAFF. The chain has TRBV28 and TRBJ1-1; the D gene is possibly TRBD1 (6 bases). Germline V CDR1 and CDR2: MDHEN, SYDVKM. CDR3 length equals 15 residues. Trimming took off 7 bases at V and 6 bases at J, with 21 bases between the two ends.

This clonotype came up many times. CDR3: CATSDPRAGGRYNEQFF. CDR3 nucleotides: TGTGCCACCAGTGATCCTCGCGCGGGGGGGCGCTACAATGAGCAGTTCTTC. The chain combines TRBV24-1 with TRBJ2-1, with 9 bases lining up with TRBD2. J was trimmed by 3 bases and V by 3 bases; bases with no gene match: 8. This CDR3 comprises 17 residues. The germline CDR1 and CDR2 sequences are KGHDR and SFDVKD.

CDR3 region: CASSQVGAKLFF. CDR3 nucleotides: TGCGCCAGCAGCCAAGTGGGGGCAAAACTGTTTTTT. V and J are TRBV4-1 and TRBJ1-4; D possibly corresponds to TRBD1 (6 bases). V lost 1 base to trimming and J lost 10 bases, with 7 bases between them. CDR3 size: 12 residues. Germline assignment: CDR1 MGHRA and CDR2 YSYEKL.

J is TRBJ2-3 and V is TRBV5-1, with 13 nucleotides matching TRBD2. The CDR3 totals 20 residues. The germline V gene encodes CDR1 SGHRS and CDR2 YFSETQ. J lost 1 base, V lost 4 bases, and 15 bases had no gene match. CDR3 DNA sequence: TGCGCCAGCAGCCCGCAGACTAGCGGGGGGTTGCGGCTAGGCACAGATACGCAGTATTTT. It codes for CASSPQTSGGLRLGTDTQYF.

This clonotype was seen a few times. V usage is TRBV4-3 and J usage is TRBJ2-2; D is ambiguous. CDR3 size: 14 residues. Trimming pared 3 bases from V and 6 bases from J, leaving 11 bases between. The germline CDR1 and CDR2 sequences are LGHNA and YSLEER. CDR3 loop: CASSHGPGPGELFF. The CDR3 region has the DNA TGCGCCAGCAGCCACGGGCCCGGCCCCGGGGAGCTGTTTTTT.

V is TRBV28 and J is TRBJ2-5; D unclear. The CDR3 is made up of 14 amino acids. Per the germline V gene, CDR1 is MDHEN and CDR2 is SYDVKM. V lost 7 bases to trimming and J lost 6 bases, with 18 bases between them. The CDR3 reads CASIRASRSKTQYF. The DNA of the CDR3 is TGTGCCAGCATTCGGGCCTCCCGCTCGAAGACCCAGTACTTC.

The CDR3 bases are TGTGCCACCAGAGATCTCAACTATGGCTACACCTTC. Translated, it gives CATRDLNYGYTF. This rearrangement joins TRBV28 to TRBJ1-2; D unresolved. Germline V CDR1 and CDR2: MDHEN, SYDVKM. This CDR3 region has 12 residues. Trimming pared 10 bases from V and 2 bases from J, leaving 11 bases between.

The chain is built from TRBV6-6 and TRBJ2-1, with 7 bases lining up with TRBD1. CDR3 length: 15 residues. Germline-derived CDR1 and CDR2 are MNHNY and SVGAGI (reference sequence). Trimming took 2 bases from V and 4 from J; bases not matched to a gene: 5. The CDR3, as DNA: TGTGCCAGCAGTTACGTAGGGGGCTTGTACAATGAGCAGTTCTTC. It encodes CASSYVGGLYNEQFF.